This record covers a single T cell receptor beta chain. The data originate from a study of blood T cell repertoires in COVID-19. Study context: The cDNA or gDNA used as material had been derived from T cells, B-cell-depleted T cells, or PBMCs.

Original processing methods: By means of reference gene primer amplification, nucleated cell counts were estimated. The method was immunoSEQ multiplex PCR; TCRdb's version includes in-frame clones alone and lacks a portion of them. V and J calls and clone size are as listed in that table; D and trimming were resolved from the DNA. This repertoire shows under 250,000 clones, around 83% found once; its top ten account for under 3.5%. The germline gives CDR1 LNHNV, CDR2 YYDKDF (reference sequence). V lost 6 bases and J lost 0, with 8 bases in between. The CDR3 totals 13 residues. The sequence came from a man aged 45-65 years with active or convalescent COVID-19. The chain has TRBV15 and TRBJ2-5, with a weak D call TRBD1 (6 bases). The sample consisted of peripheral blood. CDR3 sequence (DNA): TGTGCCACCAGGACAGGTGACCAAGAGACCCAGTACTTC. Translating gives CATRTGDQETQYF.